The present T cell receptor (beta chain) was sequenced within a study of blood T cells in healthy people across ages. Comment on this clonotype: What it binds is not known. This may be a read error, as it is one base from a much larger clone.

PBMCs numbering at least 7 million were isolated per sample. The CDR3 is 14 amino acids. Trimming removed 6 bases from V and 4 bases from J, with 14 bases in between. The second PCR ran about 6 to 11 cycles with a sample-barcoded 5' primer and J-beta primers. Each CDR3 protein gets one entry after TCRdb re-called the 5' RACE reads with MiXCR. The sample lists under 1,000,000 distinct CDR3 sequences, about 37% occurring once. Study-wide points: Among T cells, TCR beta diversity per million cells dropped roughly linearly as age rose. Donor CMV status was unknown, possibly confounding expanded clonotype changes.

The sequencing input was blood. This receptor was identified in a man in his late teens or twenties in good health. The genes are TRBV12-3 or TRBV12-4 and TRBJ2-3; D is ambiguous. CDR3 sequence reads: CASSNEVPADTQYF. The CDR3 DNA reads as TGTGCCAGCAGCAACGAGGTTCCCGCAGATACGCAGTATTTT.